This T cell receptor beta chain was captured by sequencing in a study of beta chain features in type 1 diabetes. Per the germline V gene, CDR1 is GTSNPN and CDR2 is SVGIG (reference sequence). The CDR3 has 15 residues. Trimming took off 0 bases at V and 5 bases at J, with 16 bases between the two ends. Comments on this clone: Its specificity is unknown.

Regarding the study as a whole: PCR might show a preference for shorter templates, equally across patients and controls.

Every donor had blood drawn once into heparin, around 100 mL on average. Purity of each sorted population was above 95%. The sequenced template was cDNA made from the entire isolated RNA. Sequenced by immunoSEQ multiplex PCR; TCRdb stores in-frame clones only, minus some. The sample holds about 360,000 clones, over 9.5% seen once. This sequence was found in a man between 18 and 29 years old in good health. Sequencing was carried out using naive CD4+ T cells from blood. The chain couples TRBV30 to TRBJ2-5; unclear D gene. The CDR3 spells CAWSVGDLWWETQYF. Here the CDR3 DNA reads TGTGCCTGGAGTGTGGGCGACCTATGGTGGGAGACCCAGTACTTC. Variable domain in full (rest from reference TRBV30 and TRBJ2-5): SQTIHQWPATLVQPVGSPLSLECTVEGTSNPNLYWYRQAAGRGLQLLFYSVGIGQISSEVPQNLSASRPQDRQFILSSKKLLLSDSGFYLCAWSVGDLWWETQYFGPGTRLLVL.